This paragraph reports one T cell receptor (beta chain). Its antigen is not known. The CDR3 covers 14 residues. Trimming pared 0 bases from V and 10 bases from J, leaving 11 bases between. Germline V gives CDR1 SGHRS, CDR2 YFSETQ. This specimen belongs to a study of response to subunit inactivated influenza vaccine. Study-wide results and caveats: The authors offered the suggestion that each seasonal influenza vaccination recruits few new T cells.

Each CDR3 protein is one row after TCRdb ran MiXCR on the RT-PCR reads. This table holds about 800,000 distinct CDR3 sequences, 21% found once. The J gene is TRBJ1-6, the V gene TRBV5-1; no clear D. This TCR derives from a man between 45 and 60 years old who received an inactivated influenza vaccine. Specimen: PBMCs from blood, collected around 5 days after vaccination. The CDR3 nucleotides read TGCGCCAGCAGCTTGGGTGAAGCTTGGTCACCCCTCCACTTT. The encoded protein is CASSLGEAWSPLHF.